Presented here are 10 T cell receptor beta chains from one specimen sequenced in a study of blood T cell repertoires in COVID-19. Produced via immunoSEQ multiplex PCR; TCRdb's table is partial and in-frame only. The sample has roughly 260,000 clones, approximately 90% seen once. The sample consisted of peripheral blood. These receptors were taken from a woman aged 40 to 49 who had recovered from COVID-19.

The chain recombines TRBV28 with TRBJ1-4; D remains ambiguous. The length of the CDR3 is 11 residues. Trimming stripped 7 bases from V and 10 bases from J, with 10 bases between. Germline V gene sequence: CDR1 MDHEN, CDR2 SYDVKM. CDR3 protein: CASMREGKLFF. The CDR3 DNA reads TGTGCCAGCATGCGGGAAGGAAAACTGTTTTTT.

The CDR3 spells CASSLTGPSGGYISYEQYF. CDR3 sequence (DNA): TGTGCCAGCAGCTTAACCGGGCCCTCGGGGGGCTACATTTCCTACGAGCAGTACTTC. V gene TRBV7-3 combines with J gene TRBJ2-7; D is perhaps TRBD2 (7 bases). Trimming took off 0 bases at V and 1 base at J, with 22 bases between the two ends. Germline CDR1 SGHTA, CDR2 FQGTGA. There are 19 residues in the CDR3.

The chain links TRBV2 to TRBJ2-1, with a weak D call TRBD2 (6 bases). Per germline, CDR1 SNHLY and CDR2 FYNNEI. Between the trimmed V and J ends, which lost 8 bases and 12 bases, there was a span of 17 bases. This CDR3 has 12 residues. This chain's CDR3 is CASHWAGWVQFF. DNA of the CDR3: TGTGCCAGCCATTGGGCGGGGTGGGTGCAGTTCTTC.

The rearrangement links TRBV5-6 to TRBJ1-2; 12 nucleotides align to TRBD1. V trimming: 4 bases; J trimming: 5 bases; junction bases outside the gene matches: 12. CDR1 is SGHDT, CDR2 YYEEEE, per germline. The CDR3 runs to 17 residues. In DNA, the CDR3 is TGTGCCAGCAGCCCGGGGACAGGGGGCAGCGGCGGTTATGGCTACACCTTC. Translated: CASSPGTGGSGGYGYTF.

V gene TRBV5-6 combines with J gene TRBJ1-5; 10 positions match TRBD1. V trimming: 4 bases; J trimming: 4 bases; junction bases outside the gene matches: 5. CDR1 is SGHDT and CDR2 is YYEEEE in the germline V gene. This CDR3 region has 15 residues. CDR3 sequence: CASSTGQGGNQPQHF. CDR3 DNA sequence: TGTGCCAGCAGCACCGGACAGGGGGGGAATCAGCCCCAGCATTTT.

The chain links TRBV4-3 to TRBJ1-2; TRBD1 aligns across 10 bases. The germline V gene has CDR1 LGHNA and CDR2 YSLEER. V shed 2 bases and J 6 bases; nucleotides not matched to a gene: 9. This CDR3 is 16 amino acids long. This CDR3 reads CASSQPWDRGRDGYTF. CDR3 bases: TGCGCCAGCAGCCAACCCTGGGACAGGGGACGAGATGGCTACACCTTC.

The chain recombines TRBV5-4 with TRBJ2-3; 8 bases fit TRBD2. J gave up 2 bases and V 4 bases, and 9 bases lay outside the gene matches. The germline V gene encodes CDR1 SGHNT and CDR2 YYREEE (reference sequence). The CDR3 consists of 16 residues. CDR3 bases: TGTGCCAGCAGCCCCCAGGCACTAGCGGCCACAGATACGCAGTATTTT. Translated: CASSPQALAATDTQYF. The full variable domain, with the rest looked up from reference TRBV5-4 and TRBJ2-3, is ETGVTQSPTHLIKTRGQQVTLRCSSQSGHNTVSWYQQALGQGPQFIFQYYREEENGRGNFPPRFSGLQFPNYSSELNVNALELDDSALYLCASSPQALAATDTQYFGPGTRLTVL.

The chain employs TRBV27 and TRBJ2-2; unclear D gene. CDR1 MNHEY and CDR2 SMNVEV come from the germline V gene (reference sequence). The CDR3 is 12 amino acids. The ends were cut back, 6 bases at V and 1 base at J, with 3 bases in the middle. In DNA form, the CDR3 reads TGTGCCAGCAGCTGGAACACCGGGGAGCTGTTTTTT. This gives the protein CASSWNTGELFF.

The chain has TRBV18 and TRBJ2-3; 7 nucleotides align to TRBD1. The CDR3 sequence is 13 residues long. V lost 2 bases, J lost 7 bases, and 3 bases stayed unmatched. Germline loops: CDR1 KGHSH, CDR2 LQKENI. The CDR3 bases are TGTGCCAGCTCACCAGGGACAGACAATACGCAGTATTTT. Its protein product is CASSPGTDNTQYF.

V gene TRBV10-3 combines with J gene TRBJ2-1; tentative D call: TRBD2 (6 bases). The CDR3 extends over 13 amino acids. Trimming took 4 bases from V and 12 from J, leaving 16 bases between them. CDR1 is ENHRY and CDR2 is SYGVKD in the germline V gene. CDR3 DNA: TGTGCCATCAGTGGGGCGAGCCGGGACTGGCAGTTCTTC. This sequence encodes CAISGASRDWQFF.